These 32 T cell receptor beta chains were all obtained from the same sample, sequenced in a study of blood T cell repertoires in COVID-19. The method was immunoSEQ multiplex PCR; TCRdb's version includes in-frame clones alone and lacks a portion of them. Of roughly 180,000 clones listed, around 85% are singletons. Sequencing was carried out using PBMCs or T cells enriched from blood (not recorded which). The receptors derive from a middle-aged woman with acute COVID-19.

V and J are TRBV29-1 and TRBJ1-1; a weak D match, TRBD1 (5 bases). The CDR3 totals 11 residues. V lost 7 bases, J lost 8 bases, and 14 bases lay in between. CDR1 and CDR2 from the germline V gene are SQVTM and ANQGSEA. CDR3 in amino acids: CSAGEGSEAFF. DNA of the CDR3: TGCAGCGCCGGGGAGGGGTCGGAAGCTTTCTTT.

This clone has just a few counts. The rearrangement uses TRBV7-9 and TRBJ2-2, with 13 bases matching TRBD2. V shed 4 bases, J shed 7 bases, and the junction held 3 bases outside the gene matches. This CDR3 spans 15 amino acids. In germline, CDR1 is SEHNR, CDR2 FQNEAQ (reference sequence). CDR3 residues: CASSSRLAGGGELFF. Here the CDR3 DNA reads TGTGCCAGCAGCTCAAGACTAGCGGGAGGCGGGGAGCTGTTTTTT.

The V call is TRBV10-2, the J call TRBJ1-1, with D possibly being TRBD1 (6 bases). Trimming stripped 0 bases from V and 5 bases from J, with 13 bases between. Germline V lookup: CDR1 WSHSY, CDR2 SAAADI. There are 15 residues in the CDR3. DNA of the CDR3: TGCGCCAGCAGTGAGTCTGGAGGGGGAGGGACTGAAGCTTTCTTT. It translates to CASSESGGGGTEAFF.

The chain is built from TRBV5-6 and TRBJ1-2; the D is unclear. V was clipped by 4 bases and J by 4 bases, with 8 bases between them. The germline gives CDR1 SGHDT, CDR2 YYEEEE. The CDR3 contains 12 residues. The CDR3: CASSPGGYGYTF. The DNA of the CDR3 is TGTGCCAGCAGCCCCGGTGGCTATGGCTACACCTTC.

The CDR3 sequence: CASSKGLAGGQETQYF. CDR3 DNA: TGCGCCAGCAGCAAGGGACTAGCGGGGGGTCAAGAGACCCAGTACTTC. This chain links TRBV5-1 with TRBJ2-5; 15 bases are a match to TRBD2. The CDR3 loop spans 16 amino acids. The ends lost 4 bases at V and 2 bases at J; junction bases unmatched: 3. Looked up from germline, CDR1 is SGHRS and CDR2 is YFSETQ.

The rearrangement links TRBV7-2 to TRBJ2-7; TRBD2 aligns across 13 bases. This CDR3 region has 17 residues. Trimming removed 3 bases from V and 6 bases from J; junction bases left unmatched: 11. Germline CDR1 is SGHTA and CDR2 is FQGNSA. The CDR3 nucleotides read TGTGCCAGCAGCTTTTTTGGCGGACTAGCGGGAGATCGCGAGCAGTACTTC. Amino acids: CASSFFGGLAGDREQYF.

The chain joins TRBV5-1 to TRBJ1-2; 8 bases map to TRBD1. J lost 7 bases, V lost 0 bases, and 11 bases had no gene match. Germline-derived CDR1 and CDR2 are SGHRS and YFSETQ. CDR3 length: 16 amino acids. CDR3 nucleotide sequence: TGCGCCAGCAGCTTGGGGCTGGGACAGGTAGTTACTGGCTACACCTTC. It specifies CASSLGLGQVVTGYTF. The complete variable domain, with remaining parts taken from reference TRBV5-1 and TRBJ1-2, reads KAGVTQTPRYLIKTRGQQVTLSCSPISGHRSVSWYQQTPGQGLQFLFEYFSETQRNKGNFPGRFSGRQFSNSRSEMNVSTLELGDSALYLCASSLGLGQVVTGYTFGSGTRLTVV.

The rearrangement joins TRBV24-1 to TRBJ1-5; D is unresolved. Germline CDR1 KGHDR, CDR2 SFDVKD. The CDR3 extends over 15 amino acids. Trimming took off 4 bases at V and 0 bases at J, with 9 bases between the two ends. This chain's CDR3 is CATSDATGSNQPQHF. Written as DNA, the CDR3 is TGTGCCACCAGTGACGCCACGGGTAGCAATCAGCCCCAGCATTTT.

The gene calls are TRBV30 and TRBJ1-1, with a weak D call TRBD1 (6 bases). CDR1 GTSNPN and CDR2 SVGIG come from the germline V gene (reference sequence). CDR3 length: 14 amino acids. The V end lost 4 bases, the J end lost 2 bases, and 14 bases lay between the germline ends. The CDR3 protein is CAWNRGGRNTEAFF. CDR3 coding DNA: TGTGCCTGGAATAGGGGGGGCCGAAACACTGAAGCTTTCTTT.

V usage is TRBV18 and J usage is TRBJ1-1; perhaps TRBD1 as D (5 bases). The germline V and J ends were trimmed by 2 bases and 5 bases, with 9 bases remaining between them. Germline V gives CDR1 KGHSH, CDR2 LQKENI. This CDR3 is 13 amino acids long. DNA of the CDR3: TGTGCCAGCTCACCAGGTCGGGGGACTGAAGCTTTCTTT. Its translation: CASSPGRGTEAFF. The full variable domain, rest sourced from reference TRBV18 and TRBJ1-1, is NAGVMQNPRHLVRRRGQEARLRCSPMKGHSHVYWYRQLPEEGLKFMVYLQKENIIDESGMPKERFSAEFPKEGPSILRIQQVVRGDSAAYFCASSPGRGTEAFFGQGTRLTVV.

V and J are TRBV7-9 and TRBJ2-5; D is perhaps TRBD1 (6 bases). Germline V gives CDR1 SEHNR, CDR2 FQNEAQ (reference sequence). The CDR3 has 16 amino acids. Trimming cost V 5 bases and J 4 bases, with 20 bases left between them. The CDR3 loop reads CASSARGLRGGETQYF. The CDR3 nucleotides are TGTGCCAGCAGCGCGAGAGGACTGAGAGGGGGAGAGACCCAGTACTTC.

The chain links TRBV27 to TRBJ2-1; D call uncertain. Germline assignment: CDR1 MNHEY and CDR2 SMNVEV (reference sequence). This CDR3 has 15 residues. The ends were cut back, 5 bases at V and 0 bases at J, with 11 bases in the middle. The CDR3: CASSHPPGSYNEQFF. The DNA for the CDR3 is TGTGCCAGCAGTCATCCCCCGGGCTCCTACAATGAGCAGTTCTTC.

This chain joins TRBV27 and TRBJ1-1; a weak D match, TRBD1 (5 bases). The CDR3 loop spans 13 amino acids. CDR1 MNHEY and CDR2 SMNVEV come from the germline V gene (reference sequence). V gave up 5 bases and J gave up 7 bases, with 14 bases separating them. The CDR3 protein is CASSPSYRGEAFF. The CDR3 DNA is TGTGCCAGCAGTCCCAGTTATAGGGGTGAAGCTTTCTTT.

The chain carries TRBV3-1 (or the pseudogene TRBV3-2) and TRBJ1-3; D is uncertain. Germline V gives CDR1 LGHDT, CDR2 YNNKEL (reference sequence). The ends were cut back, 3 bases at V and 2 bases at J, with 14 bases in the middle. This CDR3 is 16 amino acids long. CDR3 sequence (DNA): TGTGCCAGCAGCCAGCCGGGCCCCGGGACTGGAAACACCATATATTTT. As protein: CASSQPGPGTGNTIYF.

The chain couples TRBV7-3 to TRBJ1-1, with D unresolved. The CDR3 has 16 amino acids. Germline CDR1 and CDR2: SGHTA and FQGTGA. V lost 1 base, J lost 0 bases, and 12 bases lay in between. The CDR3 protein is CASSLKEAGMNTEAFF. CDR3 bases: TGTGCCAGCAGCTTAAAGGAAGCCGGGATGAACACTGAAGCTTTCTTT. Combining the CDR3 with reference TRBV7-3 and TRBJ1-1 gives the whole variable domain GAGVSQTPSNKVTEKGKYVELRCDPISGHTALYWYRQSLGQGPEFLIYFQGTGAADDSGLPNDRFFAVRPEGSVSTLKIQRTERGDSAVYLCASSLKEAGMNTEAFFGQGTRLTVV.

This sequence joins TRBV5-6 and TRBJ2-3; 9 bases match TRBD2. The germline V gene encodes CDR1 SGHDT and CDR2 YYEEEE. The length of the CDR3 is 16 residues. Trimming removed 0 bases from V and 5 bases from J; junction bases left unmatched: 7. CDR3 sequence (DNA): TGTGCCAGCAGCTTGGCTAGCGGGATCTCCAAAGATACGCAGTATTTT. Protein: CASSLASGISKDTQYF.

In this sample, this clone turned up many times. The chain joins TRBV27 to TRBJ2-7, with 10 bases that match TRBD2. The CDR3 spans 16 residues. The trim removed 0 bases at V and 2 bases at J, leaving 4 bases unmatched. Germline CDR1 and CDR2: MNHEY and SMNVEV (reference sequence). CDR3 in DNA: TGTGCCAGCAGTTTATCAGGAGCGGGAGGGACCTACGAGCAGTACTTC. Protein product: CASSLSGAGGTYEQYF.

This clone was picked up one time. The chain joins TRBV5-1 to TRBJ2-1; no definite D call. CDR1 SGHRS and CDR2 YFSETQ come from the germline V gene. The V gene lost 4 bases and the J gene lost 6 bases, with 5 bases spanning the gap. This CDR3 comprises 11 residues. The DNA of the CDR3 is TGCGCCAGCAGCGGCGGCAATGAGCAGTTCTTC. It translates to CASSGGNEQFF.

This chain connects TRBV29-1 to TRBJ1-1; D not resolved. CDR1 is SQVTM, CDR2 ANQGSEA, per germline. Trimming removed 7 bases at V and 6 bases at J, with 18 bases between. This CDR3 region has 13 residues. CDR3 protein: CSGRGGNFAEAFF. CDR3 in DNA: TGCAGCGGACGGGGAGGAAACTTCGCTGAAGCTTTCTTT.

The chain joins TRBV5-4 to TRBJ2-4, with TRBD2 matching 7 bases. Germline-derived CDR1 and CDR2 are SGHNT and YYREEE (reference sequence). Trimming removed 0 bases from V and 4 bases from J; junction bases left unmatched: 16. The CDR3 is 19 residues long. The CDR3 DNA sequence: TGTGCCAGCAGCTTGGAACTAGCGAGGAAGATCGGAAGGAAAAACATTCAGTACTTC. Residues: CASSLELARKIGRKNIQYF.

This clone was counted between two and nine times. A read error may produce the germline difference seen at one junction end. The chain links TRBV7-7 to TRBJ2-7; the match to TRBD1 covers 9 bases. CDR3 size: 15 residues. Germline CDR1 SSHAT, CDR2 FNYEAQ (reference sequence). The CDR3 DNA reads TGTGCTAGCAGTTCCGGGACAGGGCCCTCCTACGAGCAGTACTTC. It codes for CASSSGTGPSYEQYF.

This clone was seen a single time. This rearrangement joins TRBV5-5 to TRBJ2-7, with D possibly being TRBD2 (6 bases). The V and J ends lost 4 bases and 2 bases respectively, with 13 bases between them. Germline loops: CDR1 SGHKS, CDR2 YYEKEE (reference sequence). The CDR3 covers 14 residues. CDR3 sequence (DNA): TGTGCCAGCAGCCTAGCTAGCGTTGCCTACGAGCAGTACTTC. It specifies CASSLASVAYEQYF.

The chain employs TRBV15 and TRBJ1-4; the D is unclear. Germline V CDR1 and CDR2: LNHNV, YYDKDF (reference sequence). The CDR3 has 16 amino acids. V gave up 1 base and J gave up 7 bases, with 16 bases separating them. The CDR3 DNA is TGTGCCACCAGCAGAGGGTCCGGGGAGTTCTCTGAAAAACTGTTTTTT. This sequence encodes CATSRGSGEFSEKLFF.

V and J are TRBV7-9 and TRBJ2-1; 11 bases fit TRBD2. The junction had 16 bases not matched to a gene; V was cut back by 5 bases and J by 10 bases. The germline V gene encodes CDR1 SEHNR and CDR2 FQNEAQ (reference sequence). The CDR3 has 17 residues. CDR3 protein: CASSHPPLAGVPHEQFF. DNA for the CDR3: TGTGCCAGCAGCCACCCCCCACTAGCGGGAGTCCCCCACGAGCAGTTCTTC.

This clone appeared once. V and J are TRBV2 and TRBJ2-2; 7 nucleotides line up with TRBD2. V was clipped by 2 bases and J by 4 bases; unmatched bases: 4. Germline V lookup: CDR1 SNHLY, CDR2 FYNNEI. CDR3 length equals 15 residues. CDR3 nucleotide sequence: TGTGCCAGCAGTGAACAGGGCGGGAGCACCGGGGAGCTGTTTTTT. Its protein product is CASSEQGGSTGELFF.

This sequence joins TRBV27 and TRBJ2-1; D is possibly TRBD2 (6 bases). This CDR3 comprises 17 residues. The V end lost 5 bases, the J end lost 12 bases, and 29 bases lay between the germline ends. In germline, CDR1 is MNHEY, CDR2 SMNVEV (reference sequence). For the CDR3, the DNA is TGTGCCAGCAGTCCTCGGGACTCACTTCCCTCGCAGTCCTCGCAGTTCTTC. Translating gives CASSPRDSLPSQSSQFF.

The V call is TRBV19, the J call TRBJ1-1; D might be TRBD1 (6 bases). The V end lost 5 bases, the J end lost 3 bases, and 19 bases lay between the germline ends. The CDR3 has 16 amino acids. CDR1 LNHDA and CDR2 SQIVND come from the germline V gene (reference sequence). In DNA form, the CDR3 reads TGTGCCAGTAGTCATATTGTGGGGGCTGGGGACACTGAAGCTTTCTTT. Protein: CASSHIVGAGDTEAFF.

This clone appeared a single time. The rearrangement uses TRBV3-1 (or the pseudogene TRBV3-2) and TRBJ1-1; 10 nucleotides match TRBD1. V trimming: 2 bases; J trimming: 6 bases; junction bases outside the gene matches: 3. CDR1 is LGHDT and CDR2 is YNNKEL in the germline V gene (reference sequence). This CDR3 is built from 14 residues. The CDR3 nucleotides are TGTGCCAGCAGCCAAATCGGGACAGGGGCTGAAGCTTTCTTT. This codes for CASSQIGTGAEAFF.

The V call is TRBV2, the J call TRBJ1-1, with D uncertain. This CDR3 is 15 amino acids long. The germline V gene encodes CDR1 SNHLY and CDR2 FYNNEI. V lost 8 bases, J lost 1 base, and 17 bases lay in between. CDR3 in DNA: TGTGCCAGCCGAAAGTCTCCGGGAGCGAACACTGAAGCTTTCTTT. As protein: CASRKSPGANTEAFF.

This chain joins TRBV7-9 and TRBJ1-1; 8 nucleotides line up with TRBD1. The CDR3 length is 15 residues. Germline CDR1 reads SEHNR; CDR2 reads FQNEAQ (reference sequence). Unmatched junction bases numbered 9, after V lost 5 bases and J lost 4 bases. The CDR3 DNA reads as TGTGCCAGCAGCCCCGACAGGGGTTGGTCCACTGAAGCTTTCTTT. Protein: CASSPDRGWSTEAFF. Variable domain in full (rest from reference TRBV7-9 and TRBJ1-1): DTGVSQNPRHKITKRGQNVTFRCDPISEHNRLYWYRQTLGQGPEFLTYFQNEAQLEKSRLLSDRFSAERPKGSFSTLEIQRTEQGDSAMYLCASSPDRGWSTEAFFGQGTRLTVV.

The genes are TRBV9 and TRBJ2-1; 8 positions agree with TRBD2. CDR3 length: 15 amino acids. Germline CDR1 reads SGDLS; CDR2 reads YYNGEE. V lost 0 bases, J lost 5 bases, and 4 bases stayed unmatched. The DNA for the CDR3 is TGTGCCAGCAGCGTAGGAGCGGGACTAGACAATGAGCAGTTCTTC. Encoded protein: CASSVGAGLDNEQFF.

V gene TRBV6-5 combines with J gene TRBJ2-2; perhaps TRBD1 as D (5 bases). In germline, CDR1 is MNHEY, CDR2 SVGAGI. CDR3 length: 13 amino acids. Trimming left V 7 bases short and J 2 bases short, with 8 bases between. The CDR3 loop reads CASKTANTGELFF. In nucleotides, the CDR3 is TGTGCCAGCAAGACAGCTAACACCGGGGAGCTGTTTTTT.